The clone carrying this T cell receptor (beta chain) showed up just once. Its antigen is currently unknown. Using RNA template, CDR3s of TCR alpha and beta were amplified with iRepertoire arm-PCR. Input was roughly 100-450 ng of tissue mRNA or PBMC total RNA. TCRdb redid the calling of the multiplex PCR reads with MiXCR, one entry per CDR3 protein. The sample lists some 100,000 distinct CDR3 sequences, 25% occurring once. Trimming removed 5 bases from V and 1 base from J, with 14 bases in between. In germline, CDR1 is PRHDT, CDR2 FYEKMQ (reference sequence). CDR3 length equals 15 residues. The record originates from a study of glioma-infiltrating T cells. Overall study results and limits: Above-expected tissue-blood divergence occurred in all gliomas, most in low-grade ones.

This TCR was recovered from a human donor with low-grade glioma or glioblastoma, undergoing nonglioma brain surgery, or in good health (not recorded which). The chain couples TRBV13 to TRBJ2-5, with a tentative D call TRBD2 (6 bases). What was sequenced was glioma tissue, nonneoplastic brain tissue, or PBMCs (not recorded which). The CDR3 DNA follows: TGTGCCAGCAGCAAGGGAGGCTATATCCAAGAGACCCAGTACTTC. Its translation: CASSKGGYIQETQYF.